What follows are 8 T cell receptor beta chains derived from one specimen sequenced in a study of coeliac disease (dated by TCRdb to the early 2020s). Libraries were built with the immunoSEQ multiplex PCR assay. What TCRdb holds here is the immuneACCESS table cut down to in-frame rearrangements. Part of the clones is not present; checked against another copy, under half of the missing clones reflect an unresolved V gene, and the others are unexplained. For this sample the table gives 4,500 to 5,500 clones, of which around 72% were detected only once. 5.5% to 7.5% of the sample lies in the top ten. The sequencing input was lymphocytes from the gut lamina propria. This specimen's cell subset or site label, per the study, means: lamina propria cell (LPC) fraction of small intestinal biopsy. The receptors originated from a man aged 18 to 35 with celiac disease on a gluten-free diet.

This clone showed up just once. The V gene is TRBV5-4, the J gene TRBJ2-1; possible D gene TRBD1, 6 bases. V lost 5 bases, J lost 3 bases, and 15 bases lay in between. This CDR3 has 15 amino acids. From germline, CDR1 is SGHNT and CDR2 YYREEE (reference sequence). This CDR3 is CASRSAGTNYNEQFF. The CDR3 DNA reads TGTGCCAGCAGATCCGCCGGGACAAACTACAATGAGCAGTTCTTC.

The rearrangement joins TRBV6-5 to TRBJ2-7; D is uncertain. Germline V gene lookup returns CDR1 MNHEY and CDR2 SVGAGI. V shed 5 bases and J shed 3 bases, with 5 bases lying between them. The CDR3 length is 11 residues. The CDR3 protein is CASSNNYEQYF. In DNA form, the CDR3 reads TGTGCCAGCAGTAACAACTACGAGCAGTACTTC.

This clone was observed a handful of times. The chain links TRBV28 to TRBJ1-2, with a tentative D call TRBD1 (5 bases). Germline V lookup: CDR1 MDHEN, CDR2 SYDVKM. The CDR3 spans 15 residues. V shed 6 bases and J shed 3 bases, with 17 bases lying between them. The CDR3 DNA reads TGTGCCAGCAGCCTGATGGGGCAACGGGACTATGGCTACACCTTC. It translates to CASSLMGQRDYGYTF.

CDR3 sequence reads: CASSVGQITDTQYF. CDR3 in DNA: TGTGCCAGCAGCGTAGGCCAGATCACAGATACGCAGTATTTT. J is TRBJ2-3 and V is TRBV9, with D unresolved. Trimming removed 0 bases from V and 2 bases from J, with 7 bases in between. Germline loops: CDR1 SGDLS, CDR2 YYNGEE. CDR3 length equals 14 residues.

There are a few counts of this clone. CDR3: CASSLEGDSYGYTF. The CDR3 DNA reads TGTGCCAGCAGCTTGGAAGGGGACAGCTATGGCTACACCTTC. The chain links TRBV5-4 to TRBJ1-2, with 7 bases matching TRBD1. The J segment lost 4 bases and the V segment lost 0 bases, leaving 3 bases of the junction unmatched. The CDR3 has 14 residues. The germline V gene has CDR1 SGHNT and CDR2 YYREEE (reference sequence).

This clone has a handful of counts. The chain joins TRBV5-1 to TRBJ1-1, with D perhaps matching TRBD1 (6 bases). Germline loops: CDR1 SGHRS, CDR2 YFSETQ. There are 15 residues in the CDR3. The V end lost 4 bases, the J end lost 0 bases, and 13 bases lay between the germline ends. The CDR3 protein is CASSAGTPLNTEAFF. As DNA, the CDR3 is TGCGCCAGCAGCGCCGGGACACCCTTGAACACTGAAGCTTTCTTT.

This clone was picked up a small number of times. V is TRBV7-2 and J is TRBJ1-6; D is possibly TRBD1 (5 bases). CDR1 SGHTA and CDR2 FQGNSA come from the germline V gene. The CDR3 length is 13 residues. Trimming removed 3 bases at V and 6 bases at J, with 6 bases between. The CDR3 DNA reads TGTGCCAGCAGCTTCCAGGGTAATTCACCCCTCCACTTT. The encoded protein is CASSFQGNSPLHF.

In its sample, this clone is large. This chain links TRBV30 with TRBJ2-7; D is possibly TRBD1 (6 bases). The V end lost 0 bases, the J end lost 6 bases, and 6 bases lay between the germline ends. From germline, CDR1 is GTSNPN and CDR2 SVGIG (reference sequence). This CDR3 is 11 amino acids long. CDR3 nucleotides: TGTGCCTGGAGTGTAGGGGGCGAGCAGTACTTC. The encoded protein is CAWSVGGEQYF.